Each of the 25 T cell receptor beta chains below was sequenced from the same sample in a study of T cell changes during pregnancy in multiple sclerosis. Assay: immunoSEQ multiplex PCR; the TCRdb copy retains only in-frame clones and omits some. Among about 110,000 clones listed, 90% to 95% were seen once. This sample comprised peripheral blood, obtained in the third trimester of pregnancy. Receptor source: a female donor with multiple sclerosis, enrolled in a pregnancy study.

Regarding this clone: Because the CDR3 is missing its conserved closing phenylalanine or tryptophan, this is likely a read error. The rearrangement joins TRBV2 to TRBJ1-2, with 10 bases identical to TRBD1. The CDR3 sequence is 13 residues long. The ends lost 6 bases at V and 6 bases at J; junction bases unmatched: 4. Germline CDR1 reads SNHLY; CDR2 reads FYNNEI. CDR3 residues: CASRRQGAHGYTL. The CDR3 DNA reads as TGTGCCAGCAGGAGACAGGGGGCACATGGCTACACCCTC.

The sample holds a few counts of this clone. The V call is TRBV9, the J call TRBJ1-2; 8 nucleotides align to TRBD1. From germline, CDR1 is SGDLS and CDR2 YYNGEE. Trimming took 3 bases from V and 6 from J; bases not matched to a gene: 13. This CDR3 has 16 residues. CDR3 sequence: CASSGPGPGQGNGYTF. CDR3 DNA sequence: TGTGCCAGCAGCGGCCCGGGACCAGGACAGGGTAATGGCTACACCTTC.

The gene calls are TRBV6-6 and TRBJ1-2, with 8 bases lining up with TRBD1. Trimming removed 6 bases from V and 5 bases from J; junction bases left unmatched: 8. CDR1 MNHNY and CDR2 SVGAGI come from the germline V gene (reference sequence). The CDR3 is made up of 14 amino acids. The CDR3 DNA follows: TGTGCCAGCAGGAAGGACAGGGACATTTATGGCTACACCTTC. Its translation is CASRKDRDIYGYTF.

The V gene is TRBV4-2, the J gene TRBJ1-1; D unclear. Germline values: CDR1 LGHNA, CDR2 YNFKEQ. Trimming pared 0 bases from V and 6 bases from J, leaving 5 bases between. CDR3 length: 12 residues. The CDR3 protein is CASSQDTPEAFF. The CDR3, as DNA: TGTGCCAGCAGCCAAGATACACCTGAAGCTTTCTTT.

V is TRBV6-5 and J is TRBJ2-7, with 10 bases that match TRBD1. This CDR3 has 14 amino acids. V was clipped by 6 bases and J by 1 base; unmatched bases: 3. Per germline, CDR1 MNHEY and CDR2 SVGAGI. The CDR3, as DNA: TGTGCCAGCAGGCGGGACAGGGGATCCTACGAGCAGTACTTC. This gives the protein CASRRDRGSYEQYF.

The rearrangement links TRBV27 to TRBJ2-1; D is ambiguous. CDR3 length: 12 amino acids. Germline V gene sequence: CDR1 MNHEY, CDR2 SMNVEV (reference sequence). V shed 2 bases and J shed 10 bases, with 9 bases lying between them. CDR3 nucleotide sequence: TGTGCCAGCAGTTTAATAGCTGGAGAGCAGTTCTTC. Amino acid sequence: CASSLIAGEQFF.

V is TRBV5-1 and J is TRBJ2-3; 9 nucleotides align to TRBD1. V lost 1 base, J lost 4 bases, and 4 bases stayed unmatched. Germline V gene lookup returns CDR1 SGHRS and CDR2 YFSETQ. The CDR3 has 15 amino acids. The CDR3, as DNA: TGCGCCAGCAGCTTGCGGGGGACAGGGTCAGATACGCAGTATTTT. Its translation: CASSLRGTGSDTQYF.

This clone was seen a few times. The chain couples TRBV6-5 to TRBJ1-6, with a possible D match to TRBD1 (6 bases). With 6 bases removed from V and 5 bases from J, the gap between germline ends came to 11 bases. CDR3 length: 14 residues. From germline, CDR1 is MNHEY and CDR2 SVGAGI. CDR3 sequence: CASRPGHNNSPLHF. The DNA of the CDR3 is TGTGCCAGCAGGCCGGGACACAATAATTCACCCCTCCACTTT.

In nucleotides, the CDR3 is TGTGCCAGCAGCCCGACAGGGAGGAACACTGAAGCTTTCTTT. Protein: CASSPTGRNTEAFF. The V and J genes are TRBV9 and TRBJ1-1, with 7 bases that match TRBD1. CDR3 length equals 14 residues. The junction had 4 bases not matched to a gene; V was cut back by 4 bases and J by 1 base. Germline V gene sequence: CDR1 SGDLS, CDR2 YYNGEE.

The CDR3 loop is CASSGGQGMAGTGELFF. As DNA, the CDR3 is TGTGCCAGCAGTGGGGGACAGGGGATGGCCGGCACCGGGGAGCTGTTTTTT. The chain combines TRBV6-1 with TRBJ2-2, with 10 bases aligning to TRBD1. Germline loops: CDR1 MNHNS, CDR2 SASEGT. Germline trimming cut 4 bases from V and 4 bases from J; bases unmatched to any gene: 9. This CDR3 has 17 amino acids.

This clone was seen a single time. The genes are TRBV27 and TRBJ2-7, with 8 bases lining up with TRBD1. The CDR3 totals 14 residues. V dropped 5 bases and J dropped 2; count of bases not matched to a gene: 5. In germline, CDR1 is MNHEY, CDR2 SMNVEV (reference sequence). The CDR3 loop is CASSLQGAPYEQYF. The CDR3, as DNA: TGTGCCAGCAGTCTCCAGGGGGCCCCCTACGAGCAGTACTTC.

V gene TRBV10-1 combines with J gene TRBJ2-6; D gene uncertain. CDR1 and CDR2 (germline): WNHNN, SYGVQD (reference sequence). CDR3 size: 16 residues. The V and J ends lost 0 bases and 2 bases respectively, with 8 bases between them. CDR3 protein: CASSESRPTGANVLTF. CDR3 coding DNA: TGCGCCAGCAGTGAGTCGAGGCCCACTGGGGCCAACGTCCTGACTTTC.

The chain is built from TRBV27 and TRBJ2-2; 11 bases are a match to TRBD2. From germline, CDR1 is MNHEY and CDR2 SMNVEV (reference sequence). The CDR3 length is 18 residues. The V gene end was trimmed by 5 bases and the J gene end by 1 base; junction bases not matched to a gene: 9. The CDR3 region is CASSPVTSGNVNTGELFF. CDR3 coding DNA: TGTGCCAGCAGTCCCGTGACTAGCGGGAATGTGAACACCGGGGAGCTGTTTTTT.

This chain joins TRBV29-1 and TRBJ1-1; D perhaps matches TRBD1 (5 bases). Per germline, CDR1 SQVTM and CDR2 ANQGSEA. The CDR3 covers 13 residues. CDR3 in DNA: TGCATCGTCCAACATACAGGAGACACTGAAGCTTTCTTT. Protein: CIVQHTGDTEAFF.

CDR3 DNA: TGTGCCACCAGCAGAGGCCTTCTTCGGGACAAGGGCACTGAAGCTTTCTTT. Its translation is CATSRGLLRDKGTEAFF. The V call is TRBV15, the J call TRBJ1-1, with D possibly being TRBD1 (6 bases). The germline gives CDR1 LNHNV, CDR2 YYDKDF (reference sequence). The CDR3 extends over 17 amino acids. V lost 1 base, J lost 4 bases, and 19 bases lay in between. Filled out from reference TRBV15 and TRBJ1-1, the complete variable domain reads DAMVIQNPRYQVTQFGKPVTLSCSQTLNHNVMYWYQQKSSQAPKLLFHYYDKDFNNEADTPDNFQSRRPNTSFCFLDIRSPGLGDTAMYLCATSRGLLRDKGTEAFFGQGTRLTVV.

This chain connects TRBV5-1 to TRBJ2-1; TRBD1 matches at 8 bases. V trimming: 0 bases; J trimming: 6 bases; junction bases outside the gene matches: 14. The CDR3 consists of 18 residues. Germline assignment: CDR1 SGHRS and CDR2 YFSETQ. The CDR3: CASSLALPGQGALNEQFF. CDR3 sequence (DNA): TGCGCCAGCAGCTTGGCCCTTCCGGGGCAGGGGGCCCTCAATGAGCAGTTCTTC.

The gene calls are TRBV9 and TRBJ1-2; TRBD1 agrees at 9 bases. The germline CDR1 and CDR2 sequences are SGDLS and YYNGEE. This CDR3 has 13 residues. V shed 4 bases and J 8 bases; nucleotides not matched to a gene: 6. CDR3 sequence reads: CASSTRTGEGYTF. Written as DNA, the CDR3 is TGTGCCAGCAGCACCCGGACAGGGGAGGGCTACACCTTC.

This rearrangement joins TRBV6-5 to TRBJ1-2, with D possibly matching TRBD1 (6 bases). The V gene's germline CDR1 is MNHEY and CDR2 SVGAGI. This CDR3 region has 13 residues. Between the trimmed V and J ends, which lost 0 bases and 4 bases, there was a span of 6 bases. CDR3 in amino acids: CASSYSGAYGYTF. The CDR3 DNA follows: TGTGCCAGCAGTTACTCGGGGGCCTATGGCTACACCTTC.

This sequence joins TRBV19 and TRBJ1-2; TRBD1 matches 9 bases. V shed 6 bases, J shed 4 bases, and the junction held 3 bases outside the gene matches. This CDR3 comprises 13 residues. Germline CDR1 is LNHDA and CDR2 is SQIVND (reference sequence). CDR3 loop: CASSPQGAYGYTF. In nucleotides, the CDR3 is TGTGCCAGTAGCCCACAGGGGGCCTATGGCTACACCTTC.

The chain couples TRBV27 to TRBJ2-7, with 7 bases fitting TRBD2. CDR1 MNHEY and CDR2 SMNVEV come from the germline V gene (reference sequence). Trimming at V came to 3 bases and at J to 2 bases, leaving 13 bases not matched to a gene. The CDR3 loop spans 17 amino acids. The CDR3 nucleotides read TGTGCCAGCAGTTTCGAGACACCGGGACTAAAAACCTACGAGCAGTACTTC. This sequence encodes CASSFETPGLKTYEQYF.

The chain carries TRBV5-3 and TRBJ2-1, with D perhaps TRBD2 (5 bases). TRBV5-3 is an open reading frame whose function is uncertain. The ends were cut back, 3 bases at V and 5 bases at J, with 27 bases in the middle. CDR3 length equals 19 residues. This chain's CDR3 is CARSSPLQASWRANNEQFF. As DNA, the CDR3 is TGTGCCAGAAGCTCCCCCCTTCAGGCGTCGTGGCGGGCGAACAATGAGCAGTTCTTC.

J is TRBJ1-3 and V is TRBV5-5; D gene uncertain. V was clipped by 0 bases and J by 4 bases, with 11 bases between them. CDR3 length: 15 residues. CDR1 SGHKS and CDR2 YYEKEE come from the germline V gene (reference sequence). The CDR3 DNA is TGTGCCAGCAGCTTGGGGTGGCGGAAGGGAAACACCATATATTTT. Protein: CASSLGWRKGNTIYF.

The gene calls are TRBV7-2 and TRBJ1-6; possibly TRBD1 for D (6 bases). The V gene lost 5 bases and the J gene lost 6 bases, with 14 bases spanning the gap. Germline V gives CDR1 SGHTA, CDR2 FQGNSA. The CDR3 has 15 amino acids. CDR3 loop: CASSTQRTANSPLHF. The CDR3 DNA is TGTGCCAGCAGCACGCAGAGGACAGCTAATTCACCCCTCCACTTT.

In nucleotides, the CDR3 is TGTGCCAGCAGCCTGGACAGGGTCGGCTCCTACGAGCAGTACTTC. Its translation is CASSLDRVGSYEQYF. The genes are TRBV13 and TRBJ2-7; 8 positions match TRBD1. The CDR3 runs 15 residues. Germline CDR1 PRHDT, CDR2 FYEKMQ (reference sequence). V gave up 5 bases and J gave up 0 bases; unmatched junction bases: 6. The full variable domain, completed using reference TRBV13 and TRBJ2-7, is AAGVIQSPRHLIKEKRETATLKCYPIPRHDTVYWYQQGPGQDPQFLISFYEKMQSDKGSIPDRFSAQQFSDYHSELNMSSLELGDSALYFCASSLDRVGSYEQYFGPGTRLTVT.

The V gene is TRBV7-8, the J gene TRBJ1-1; TRBD1 might be the D (5 bases). The germline V and J ends were trimmed by 2 bases and 3 bases, with 10 bases remaining between them. CDR3 length: 14 residues. From germline, CDR1 is SGHVS and CDR2 FQNEAQ. CDR3 sequence (DNA): TGTGCCAGCAGCTTACAGGGAGGAGACACTGAAGCTTTCTTT. As protein: CASSLQGGDTEAFF.